This TCR beta chain was observed in a study of T-cell reconstitution after alpha-beta-depleted transplantation in children. This clonotype has ten or more counts. This CDR3 spans 14 amino acids. V was cut by 2 bases and J by 5 bases, with 13 bases left in between. Germline-derived CDR1 and CDR2 are SGHNT and YYREEE (reference sequence). During its preparation, the TCRbeta library received unique molecular identifiers. TCRdb reprocessed the PCR reads with MiXCR, giving one entry per CDR3 protein. The sample contains 350,000 to 400,000 distinct CDR3 sequences, 13% of which appear only once. The receptor was isolated from a human donor who donated a stem cell graft to a child with Fanconi anemia. Sequencing was performed on PBMCs, taken from the stem cell graft. The chain employs TRBV5-4 and TRBJ2-5; tentative D call: TRBD1 (7 bases). Here the CDR3 reads CASSLTQGRETQYF. For the CDR3, the DNA is TGTGCCAGCAGCTTAACACAGGGGAGGGAGACCCAGTACTTC.